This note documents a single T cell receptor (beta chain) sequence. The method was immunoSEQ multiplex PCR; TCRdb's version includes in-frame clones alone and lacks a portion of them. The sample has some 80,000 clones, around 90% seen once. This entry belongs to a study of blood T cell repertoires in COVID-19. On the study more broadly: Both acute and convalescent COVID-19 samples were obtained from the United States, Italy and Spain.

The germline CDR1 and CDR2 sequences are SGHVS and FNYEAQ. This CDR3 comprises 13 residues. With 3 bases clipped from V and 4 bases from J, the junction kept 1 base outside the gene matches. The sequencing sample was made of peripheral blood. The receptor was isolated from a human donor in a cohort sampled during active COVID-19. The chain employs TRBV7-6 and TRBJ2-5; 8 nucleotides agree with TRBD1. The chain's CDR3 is CASSFGQGETQYF. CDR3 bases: TGTGCCAGCAGCTTCGGACAGGGAGAGACCCAGTACTTC. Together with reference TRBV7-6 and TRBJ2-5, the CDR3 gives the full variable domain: GAGVSQSPRYKVTKRGQDVALRCDPISGHVSLYWYRQALGQGPEFLTYFNYEAQQDKSGLPNDRFSAERPEGSISTLTIQRTEQRDSAMYRCASSFGQGETQYFGPGTRLLVL.